This TCR beta chain is from a study of vaccination and CD4 T cells after COVID-19. This clonotype was counted a few times. Its target is unknown. With the Oncomine TCR Beta short-read assay, DNA from cultured CD4+ T cells was sequenced. DNA came from CD4+ T cells after culture. Each CDR3 protein is one row after TCRdb ran MiXCR on the PCR reads. The sample carries fewer than 9,000 distinct CDR3 sequences, approximately 19% recorded once. Treatment meaning: roughly 11-day PBMC culture with coronavirus spike peptide pools or control peptides (ViraFEST assay). The CDR3 totals 16 residues. Germline loops: CDR1 SGHTA, CDR2 FQGNSA. V dropped 5 bases and J dropped 9; count of bases not matched to a gene: 9.

V is TRBV7-2 and J is TRBJ2-1; 14 bases match TRBD2. This TCR came from a human donor who had recovered from COVID-19. Sequencing was performed on CD4+ T cells from blood, cultured in vitro, taken after SARS-CoV-2 vaccination. The CDR3 protein is CASSPPGTSGRGEQFF. Written as DNA, the CDR3 is TGTGCCAGCAGCCCTCCTGGGACTAGCGGGAGAGGTGAGCAGTTCTTC.